A selection of T cell receptor beta chains follows, all from one sample in a study of blood T cell repertoires in COVID-19. The method was immunoSEQ multiplex PCR; TCRdb's version includes in-frame clones alone and lacks a portion of them. The sample holds about 170,000 clones; over 80% are singletons and the top ten take roughly 8.4%. The sequenced sample was peripheral blood. The receptors derive from a woman aged 80 or over with COVID-19, enrolled during active disease. CDR3s include the opening cysteine and the closing phenylalanine or tryptophan. A D gene is named only where the DNA matches it firmly. Some rows mark clone size as missing; the rest say once, few, many or name a class of expanded clone.

cdr3_nt: TGTGCCAGAAGCTACCCGCTCACTAGTTGGGAAGAGACCCAGTACTTC; cdr3_aa: CARSYPLTSWEETQYF; v_call: TRBV5-3; clone_size: few; d_call: .; j_call: TRBJ2-5
cdr3_nt: TGTGCCAGCAGCCCCGGGGGGGGCCAGCCCCAGCATTTT; cdr3_aa: CASSPGGGQPQHF; v_call: TRBV12-3/TRBV12-4; clone_size: .; d_call: .; j_call: TRBJ1-5
cdr3_nt: TGTGCCAGCAGTTTATCCCGACAGGGGATGGATCAGCCCCAGCATTTT; cdr3_aa: CASSLSRQGMDQPQHF; v_call: TRBV27; clone_size: .; d_call: TRBD1; j_call: TRBJ1-5
cdr3_nt: TGTGCCAGCAGCCCAGCCACGGGGAGGGGGGTTGAAAAACTGTTTTTT; cdr3_aa: CASSPATGRGVEKLFF; v_call: TRBV7-9; clone_size: .; d_call: .; j_call: TRBJ1-4
cdr3_nt: TGTGCCAGCAGCGCGACTAGCGGGGGGGGGTTAGAGACCCAGTACTTC; cdr3_aa: CASSATSGGGLETQYF; v_call: TRBV7-8; clone_size: .; d_call: TRBD2; j_call: TRBJ2-5
cdr3_nt: TGTGCCAGCAGCCCCAGCGGGGGGGGCGGAAACACCATATATTTT; cdr3_aa: CASSPSGGGGNTIYF; v_call: TRBV7-9; clone_size: .; d_call: .; j_call: TRBJ1-3
cdr3_nt: TGCGCCAGCTCCCTCATGGGAGACTATGGCTACACCTTC; cdr3_aa: CASSLMGDYGYTF; v_call: TRBV5-1; clone_size: .; d_call: .; j_call: TRBJ1-2
cdr3_nt: TGTGCCAGCTCCCCCCAGGGACAGGGGGTGACTGAAGCTTTCTTT; cdr3_aa: CASSPQGQGVTEAFF; v_call: TRBV18; clone_size: .; d_call: TRBD1; j_call: TRBJ1-1
cdr3_nt: TGTGCCAGTAGTCCACCGACAGGGGCTCGGGTTGGCTACGAGCAGTACTTC; cdr3_aa: CASSPPTGARVGYEQYF; v_call: TRBV19; clone_size: .; d_call: TRBD1; j_call: TRBJ2-7
cdr3_nt: TGTGCCAGCCGGGGAGGCTCTGGAAACACCATATATTTT; cdr3_aa: CASRGGSGNTIYF; v_call: TRBV28; clone_size: .; d_call: .; j_call: TRBJ1-3
cdr3_nt: TGTGCCAGCAGTTCCCCTGCGGCGGGAGCAGGCATTCAGTACTTC; cdr3_aa: CASSSPAAGAGIQYF; v_call: TRBV28; clone_size: .; d_call: TRBD2; j_call: TRBJ2-4
cdr3_nt: TGCGCCAGCAGCTTGAGCAATCAGGGATCTGGAAACACCATATATTTT; cdr3_aa: CASSLSNQGSGNTIYF; v_call: TRBV5-1; clone_size: .; d_call: .; j_call: TRBJ1-3
cdr3_nt: TGTGCCAGCAGCGTTACAGGGGGTGGGGTTGTCTTC; cdr3_aa: CASSVTGGGVVF; v_call: TRBV9; clone_size: .; d_call: TRBD1; j_call: TRBJ2-1
cdr3_nt: TGTGCCAGCAGTCCCCAGGTAGCGGGGACCGGGGAGCTGTTTTTT; cdr3_aa: CASSPQVAGTGELFF; v_call: TRBV6-5; clone_size: .; d_call: TRBD2; j_call: TRBJ2-2
cdr3_nt: TGCGCCAGCAGCGTACAGGTTGGGGAGCTGTTTTTT; cdr3_aa: CASSVQVGELFF; v_call: TRBV5-1; clone_size: .; d_call: .; j_call: TRBJ2-2
cdr3_nt: TGTGCCAGCAGCGTAGGGCATCCCCTCCCTGGAAACACCATATATTTT; cdr3_aa: CASSVGHPLPGNTIYF; v_call: TRBV9; clone_size: .; d_call: .; j_call: TRBJ1-3
cdr3_nt: TGTGCCAGCAGTTGGGGGACACACAGGGGAGATGGCTACACCTTC; cdr3_aa: CASSWGTHRGDGYTF; v_call: TRBV6-5; clone_size: once; d_call: TRBD1; j_call: TRBJ1-2
cdr3_nt: TGCGCCAGCAGCCAGACCGGGACTAGCTACGAGCAGTACTTC; cdr3_aa: CASSQTGTSYEQYF; v_call: TRBV4-1; clone_size: .; d_call: TRBD2; j_call: TRBJ2-7
cdr3_nt: TGTGCCATCAGTGAGGGACAGTACACCGGGGAGCTGTTTTTT; cdr3_aa: CAISEGQYTGELFF; v_call: TRBV10-3; clone_size: .; d_call: .; j_call: TRBJ2-2
cdr3_nt: TGTGCCAGCAGCTCCCTAGGGGTGTCGGAGACCCAGTACTTC; cdr3_aa: CASSSLGVSETQYF; v_call: TRBV7-2; clone_size: .; d_call: .; j_call: TRBJ2-5
cdr3_nt: TGTGCCAGCAACCCCGGGACAGGGAACCCCTCCTACGAGCAGTACTTC; cdr3_aa: CASNPGTGNPSYEQYF; v_call: TRBV6-2/TRBV6-3; clone_size: .; d_call: TRBD1; j_call: TRBJ2-7
cdr3_nt: TGTGCCAGTAGTATGTACGGTACCCCTCGGCAGCCCCAGCATTTT; cdr3_aa: CASSMYGTPRQPQHF; v_call: TRBV19; clone_size: .; d_call: .; j_call: TRBJ1-5
cdr3_nt: TGTGCCAGCAGCTTAGCGCAGGGAACCTCTGGAAACACCATATATTTT; cdr3_aa: CASSLAQGTSGNTIYF; v_call: TRBV7-2; clone_size: once; d_call: .; j_call: TRBJ1-3
cdr3_nt: TGTGCCAGCAGTGAAATTACCGGGAGCGGGCAGTTCTTC; cdr3_aa: CASSEITGSGQFF; v_call: TRBV6-1; clone_size: .; d_call: .; j_call: TRBJ2-1
cdr3_nt: TGTGCCAGCTCACCACGGGAGGGGGGCCCCTCTGGGGCCAACGTCCTGACTTTC; cdr3_aa: CASSPREGGPSGANVLTF; v_call: TRBV18; clone_size: .; d_call: .; j_call: TRBJ2-6
cdr3_nt: TGTGCCAGCTCACGCCAGGGATCGGACGGGGAGCTGTTTTTT; cdr3_aa: CASSRQGSDGELFF; v_call: TRBV18; clone_size: few; d_call: .; j_call: TRBJ2-2
cdr3_nt: TGTGCCAGCAGCCAATTACAAACAACTAATGAAAAACTGTTTTTT; cdr3_aa: CASSQLQTTNEKLFF; v_call: TRBV4-2; clone_size: .; d_call: .; j_call: TRBJ1-4
cdr3_nt: TGTGCCAGCAGCCGGGGCGGGACAGGAACAAATTCACCCCTCCACTTT; cdr3_aa: CASSRGGTGTNSPLHF; v_call: TRBV3-1/TRBV3-2; clone_size: .; d_call: TRBD1; j_call: TRBJ1-6
cdr3_nt: TGTGCCAGCAGCCCTGACATGGGCGAGCAGTACTTC; cdr3_aa: CASSPDMGEQYF; v_call: TRBV7-2; clone_size: .; d_call: .; j_call: TRBJ2-7
cdr3_nt: TGTGCCAGTAGTATATTACAGGGACGGGGGGGACCCTACAATGAGCAGTTCTTC; cdr3_aa: CASSILQGRGGPYNEQFF; v_call: TRBV19; clone_size: .; d_call: TRBD2; j_call: TRBJ2-1
cdr3_nt: TGTGCCAGCTCACCATCTAGGGGCTACGAGCAGTACTTC; cdr3_aa: CASSPSRGYEQYF; v_call: TRBV18; clone_size: .; d_call: .; j_call: TRBJ2-7
cdr3_nt: TGTGCCAGCAGCGTCACAGCGGGAGGGCCGACCGGGGAGCTGTTTTTT; cdr3_aa: CASSVTAGGPTGELFF; v_call: TRBV9; clone_size: .; d_call: TRBD2; j_call: TRBJ2-2
cdr3_nt: TGTGCCAGTAGTTCGCTGAGAGGACAGGGAATTTCTGGGGCCAACGTCCTGACTTTC; cdr3_aa: CASSSLRGQGISGANVLTF; v_call: TRBV19; clone_size: .; d_call: TRBD1; j_call: TRBJ2-6
cdr3_nt: TGCGCCAGCAGCCTGGGACTAGCGGGGGAAATCCTCTTC; cdr3_aa: CASSLGLAGEILF; v_call: TRBV4-1; clone_size: .; d_call: TRBD2; j_call: TRBJ2-1
cdr3_nt: TGTGCCAGTACCGAAGGGGGCAGACTGAACACTGAAGCTTTCTTT; cdr3_aa: CASTEGGRLNTEAFF; v_call: TRBV19; clone_size: few; d_call: TRBD1; j_call: TRBJ1-1
cdr3_nt: TGTGCCAGCAGTTACGGAAATTGGAGGGCCGGGGAGCTGTTTTTT; cdr3_aa: CASSYGNWRAGELFF; v_call: TRBV6-5; clone_size: .; d_call: .; j_call: TRBJ2-2
cdr3_nt: TGTGCCAGCAGCCGCCCCTCGGGAACGAACACTGAAGCTTTCTTT; cdr3_aa: CASSRPSGTNTEAFF; v_call: TRBV3-1/TRBV3-2; clone_size: .; d_call: .; j_call: TRBJ1-1
cdr3_nt: TGTGCCAGCAGTAATTCCGACAGGGCTGGCTACACCTTC; cdr3_aa: CASSNSDRAGYTF; v_call: TRBV6-5; clone_size: .; d_call: TRBD1; j_call: TRBJ1-2
cdr3_nt: TGTGCCAGCAGCTTAGCGCAGGTGGGCACTGAAGCTTTCTTT; cdr3_aa: CASSLAQVGTEAFF; v_call: TRBV7-9; clone_size: few; d_call: .; j_call: TRBJ1-1
cdr3_nt: TGCAGCGTTGAGACTCAGGGGGCGCGGACTGAAGCTTTCTTT; cdr3_aa: CSVETQGARTEAFF; v_call: TRBV29-1; clone_size: .; d_call: TRBD1; j_call: TRBJ1-1
cdr3_nt: TGTGCCAGCAGTTTGTCGCGTGAGGCTGAAGCTTTCTTT; cdr3_aa: CASSLSREAEAFF; v_call: TRBV12-3/TRBV12-4; clone_size: once; d_call: .; j_call: TRBJ1-1
cdr3_nt: TGTGCCAGCAGTTTACCCAGGGGGCGTTTAGGTTCACCCCTCCACTTT; cdr3_aa: CASSLPRGRLGSPLHF; v_call: TRBV28; clone_size: .; d_call: TRBD1; j_call: TRBJ1-6
cdr3_nt: TGTGCCAGTCTTAGCCCTATGCGGCCCCAGCATTTT; cdr3_aa: CASLSPMRPQHF; v_call: TRBV28; clone_size: .; d_call: .; j_call: TRBJ1-5
cdr3_nt: TGTGCCAGCAGATTGACAGGGAACACCGGGGAGCTGTTTTTT; cdr3_aa: CASRLTGNTGELFF; v_call: TRBV6-5; clone_size: .; d_call: .; j_call: TRBJ2-2